This TCR beta chain emerged from a study of cytomegalovirus exposure and HLA in healthy donors. In the PCR, 60 Vbeta and 13 Jbeta primers were used. TCRdb keeps only in-frame clones here, not all; method: immunoSEQ multiplex PCR. The sample holds some 110,000 clones. With 0 bases removed from V and 4 bases from J, the gap between germline ends came to 7 bases. The CDR3 has 13 residues. The V gene's germline CDR1 is MNHEY and CDR2 SVGAGI. J is TRBJ2-7 and V is TRBV6-5; D is unclear. The sample taken for sequencing was PBMCs. The TCR sequence derives from a man aged 18 to 29 in good health and CMV-seronegative. The CDR3 DNA reads as TGTGCCAGCAGTTACTCGACTCTTTACGAGCAGTACTTC. Its translation: CASSYSTLYEQYF.